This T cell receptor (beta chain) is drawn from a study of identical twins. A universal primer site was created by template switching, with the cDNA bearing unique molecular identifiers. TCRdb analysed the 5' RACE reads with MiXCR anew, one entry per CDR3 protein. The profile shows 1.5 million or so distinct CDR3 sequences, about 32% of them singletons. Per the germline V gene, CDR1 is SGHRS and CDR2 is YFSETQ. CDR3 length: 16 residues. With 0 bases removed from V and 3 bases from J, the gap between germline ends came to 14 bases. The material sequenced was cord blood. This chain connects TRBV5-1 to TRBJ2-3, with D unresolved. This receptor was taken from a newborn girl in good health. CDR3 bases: TGCGCCAGCAGCTTGGGGAGTTTAGTCGTGACAGATACGCAGTATTTT. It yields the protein CASSLGSLVVTDTQYF.